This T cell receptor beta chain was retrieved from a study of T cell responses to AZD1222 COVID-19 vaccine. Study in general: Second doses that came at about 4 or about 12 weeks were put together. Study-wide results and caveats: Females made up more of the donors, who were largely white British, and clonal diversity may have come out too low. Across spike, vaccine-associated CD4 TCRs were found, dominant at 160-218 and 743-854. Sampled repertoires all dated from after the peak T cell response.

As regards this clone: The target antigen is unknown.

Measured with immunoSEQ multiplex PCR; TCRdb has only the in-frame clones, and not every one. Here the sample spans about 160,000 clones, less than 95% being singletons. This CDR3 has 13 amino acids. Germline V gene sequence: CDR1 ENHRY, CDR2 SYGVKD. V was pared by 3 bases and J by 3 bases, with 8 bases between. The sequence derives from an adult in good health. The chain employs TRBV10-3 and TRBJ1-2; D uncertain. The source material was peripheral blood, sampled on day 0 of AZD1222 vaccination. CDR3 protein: CAISENRDYGYTF. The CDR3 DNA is TGTGCCATCAGTGAAAACAGAGACTATGGCTACACCTTC.